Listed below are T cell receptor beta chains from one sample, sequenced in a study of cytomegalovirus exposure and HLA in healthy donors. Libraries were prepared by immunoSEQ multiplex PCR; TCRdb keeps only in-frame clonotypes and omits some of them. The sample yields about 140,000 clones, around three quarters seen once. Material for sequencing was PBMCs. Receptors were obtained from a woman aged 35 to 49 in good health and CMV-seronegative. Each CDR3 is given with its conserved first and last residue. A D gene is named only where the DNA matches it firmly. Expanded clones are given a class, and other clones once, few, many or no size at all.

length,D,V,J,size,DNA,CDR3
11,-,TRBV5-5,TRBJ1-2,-,TGTGCCAGCAGCCCGGACTATGGCTACACCTTC,CASSPDYGYTF
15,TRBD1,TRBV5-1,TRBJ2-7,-,TGCGCCAGCAGGTCGACAGGGGCTATCTCCTACGAGCAGTACTTC,CASRSTGAISYEQYF
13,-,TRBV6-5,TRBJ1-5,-,TGTGCCAGCAGTTACCAGGGCACAGGGCCCCAGCATTTT,CASSYQGTGPQHF
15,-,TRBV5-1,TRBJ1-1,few,TGCGCCAGCAGCTTGGCCACTGCTCTGAACACTGAAGCTTTCTTT,CASSLATALNTEAFF
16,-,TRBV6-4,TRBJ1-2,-,TGTGCCAGCAGCCCCTCAGGAGGCAGCGACCTGCGGGGCTACACCTTC,CASSPSGGSDLRGYTF
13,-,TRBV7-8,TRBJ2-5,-,TGTGCCAGCAGCTCGGTCAGGGGTGAGACCCAGTACTTC,CASSSVRGETQYF
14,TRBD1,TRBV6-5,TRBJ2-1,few,TGTGCCAGCAGTTTTGGACAGGGCCCCAATGAGCAGTTCTTC,CASSFGQGPNEQFF
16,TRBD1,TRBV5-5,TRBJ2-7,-,TGTGCCAGCAGCTTGGGGCGTGGTCAGGGGGCTGCCGAGCAGTACTTC,CASSLGRGQGAAEQYF
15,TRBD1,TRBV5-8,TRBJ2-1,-,TGTGCCAGCAGAGCACGGACAGGGGACTACAATGAGCAGTTCTTC,CASRARTGDYNEQFF
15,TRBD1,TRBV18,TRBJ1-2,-,TGTGCCAGCTCGATCAACAGGGGGAGGAACTATGGCTACACCTTC,CASSINRGRNYGYTF
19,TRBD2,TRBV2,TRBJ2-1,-,TGTGCCAGCAGTAATCTAGCGGGGGGGGCTTTTGTGTTGGGCAATGAGCAGTTCTTC,CASSNLAGGAFVLGNEQFF